This TCR beta chain was sequenced for a study of cytomegalovirus exposure and HLA in healthy donors. PCR was performed using 60 Vbeta and 13 Jbeta primers. The repertoire was sequenced with immunoSEQ multiplex PCR; TCRdb's copy has only in-frame clones and lacks some. The sample carries tens of thousands of clones, approximately 80% recorded once. The TCR comes from a woman between 40 and 50 years old in good health and CMV-seronegative. Sequenced input: PBMCs.

The CDR3 protein is CASSFEGTGQPQHF. In DNA form, the CDR3 reads TGTGCCAGCAGCTTTGAAGGTACGGGTCAGCCCCAGCATTTT. V usage is TRBV7-2 and J usage is TRBJ1-5; D is undetermined. The CDR3 runs 14 residues. V was clipped by 3 bases and J by 6 bases, with 12 bases between them. Per the germline V gene, CDR1 is SGHTA and CDR2 is FQGNSA.